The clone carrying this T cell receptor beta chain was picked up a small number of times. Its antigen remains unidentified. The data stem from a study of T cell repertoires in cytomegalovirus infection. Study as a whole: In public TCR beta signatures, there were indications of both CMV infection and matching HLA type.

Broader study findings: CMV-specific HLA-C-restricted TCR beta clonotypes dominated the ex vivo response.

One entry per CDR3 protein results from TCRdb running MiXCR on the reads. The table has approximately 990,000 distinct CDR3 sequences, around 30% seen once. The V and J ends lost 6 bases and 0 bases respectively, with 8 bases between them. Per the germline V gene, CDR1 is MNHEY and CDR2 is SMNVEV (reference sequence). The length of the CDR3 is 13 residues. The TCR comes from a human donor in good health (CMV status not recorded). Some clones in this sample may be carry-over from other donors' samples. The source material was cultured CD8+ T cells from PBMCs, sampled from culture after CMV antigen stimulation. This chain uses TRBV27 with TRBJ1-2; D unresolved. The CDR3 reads CASRPGSNYGYTF. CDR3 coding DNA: TGTGCCAGCAGGCCCGGTTCTAACTATGGCTACACCTTC.